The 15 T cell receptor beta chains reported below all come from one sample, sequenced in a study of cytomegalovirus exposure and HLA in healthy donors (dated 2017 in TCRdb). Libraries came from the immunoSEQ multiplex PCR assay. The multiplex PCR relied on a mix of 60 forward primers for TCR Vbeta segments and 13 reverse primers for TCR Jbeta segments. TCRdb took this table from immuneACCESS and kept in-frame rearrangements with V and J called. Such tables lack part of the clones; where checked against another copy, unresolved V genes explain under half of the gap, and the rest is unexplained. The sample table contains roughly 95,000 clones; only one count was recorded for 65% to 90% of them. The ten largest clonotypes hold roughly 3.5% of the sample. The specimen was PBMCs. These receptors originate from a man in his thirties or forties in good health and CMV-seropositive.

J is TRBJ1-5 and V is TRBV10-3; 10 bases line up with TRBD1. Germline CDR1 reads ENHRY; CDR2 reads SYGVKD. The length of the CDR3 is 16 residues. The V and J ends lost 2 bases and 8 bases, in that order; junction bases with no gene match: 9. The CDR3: CAISEGTGDLREPQHF. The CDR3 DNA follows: TGTGCCATCAGTGAGGGGACAGGGGACTTAAGGGAGCCCCAGCATTTT.

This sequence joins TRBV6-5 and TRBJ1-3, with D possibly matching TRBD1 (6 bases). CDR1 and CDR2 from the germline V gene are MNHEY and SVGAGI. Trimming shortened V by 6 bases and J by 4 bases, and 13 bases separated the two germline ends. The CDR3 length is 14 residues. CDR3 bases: TGTGCCAGCAGCAGCCCAGGGGACGGAAACACCATATATTTT. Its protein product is CASSSPGDGNTIYF.

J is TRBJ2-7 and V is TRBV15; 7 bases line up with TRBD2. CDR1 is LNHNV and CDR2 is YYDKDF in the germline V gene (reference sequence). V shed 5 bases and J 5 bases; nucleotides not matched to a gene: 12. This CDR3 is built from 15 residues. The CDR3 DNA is TGTGCCACCAGCTCCCGGACTAGGCTGGCCGACGAGCAGTACTTC. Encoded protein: CATSSRTRLADEQYF.

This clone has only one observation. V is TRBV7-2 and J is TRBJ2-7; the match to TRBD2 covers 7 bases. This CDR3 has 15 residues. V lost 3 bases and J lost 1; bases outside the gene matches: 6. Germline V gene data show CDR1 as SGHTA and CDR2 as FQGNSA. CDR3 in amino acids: CASSFGGSRSYEQYF. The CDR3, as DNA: TGTGCCAGCAGCTTCGGGGGGAGTAGGTCCTACGAGCAGTACTTC.

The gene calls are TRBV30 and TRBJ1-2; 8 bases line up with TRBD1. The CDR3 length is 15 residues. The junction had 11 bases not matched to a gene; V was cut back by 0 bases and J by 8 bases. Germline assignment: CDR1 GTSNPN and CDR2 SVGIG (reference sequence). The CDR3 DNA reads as TGTGCCTGGAGTGTACTAAGAACAGGGGGAATAGGCTACACCTTC. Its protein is CAWSVLRTGGIGYTF.

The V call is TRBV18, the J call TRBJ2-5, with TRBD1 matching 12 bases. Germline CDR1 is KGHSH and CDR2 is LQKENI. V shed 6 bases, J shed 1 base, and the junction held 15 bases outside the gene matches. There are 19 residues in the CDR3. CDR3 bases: TGTGCCAGCTCTCGGACCCGGGACAGGGGGCGTAGCGGCCAAGAGACCCAGTACTTC. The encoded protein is CASSRTRDRGRSGQETQYF. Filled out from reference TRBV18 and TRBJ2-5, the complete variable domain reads NAGVMQNPRHLVRRRGQEARLRCSPMKGHSHVYWYRQLPEEGLKFMVYLQKENIIDESGMPKERFSAEFPKEGPSILRIQQVVRGDSAAYFCASSRTRDRGRSGQETQYFGPGTRLLVL.

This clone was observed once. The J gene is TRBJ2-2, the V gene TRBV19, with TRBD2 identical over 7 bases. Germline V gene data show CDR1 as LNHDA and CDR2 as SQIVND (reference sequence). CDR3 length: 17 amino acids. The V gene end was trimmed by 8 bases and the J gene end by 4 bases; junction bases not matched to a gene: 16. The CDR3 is CASVQGGLAVPTGELFF. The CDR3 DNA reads TGTGCCAGTGTTCAAGGAGGGCTAGCGGTGCCCACCGGGGAGCTGTTTTTT.

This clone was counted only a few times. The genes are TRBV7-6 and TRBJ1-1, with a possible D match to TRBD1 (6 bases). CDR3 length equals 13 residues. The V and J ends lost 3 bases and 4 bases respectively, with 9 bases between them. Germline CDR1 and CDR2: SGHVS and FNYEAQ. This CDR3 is CASSFGGPTEAFF. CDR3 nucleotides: TGTGCCAGCAGCTTCGGGGGGCCCACTGAAGCTTTCTTT.

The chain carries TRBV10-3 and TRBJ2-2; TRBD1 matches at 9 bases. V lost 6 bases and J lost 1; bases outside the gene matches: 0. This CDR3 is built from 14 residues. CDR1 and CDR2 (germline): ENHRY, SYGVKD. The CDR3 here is CAIRTGGNTGELFF. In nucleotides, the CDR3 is TGTGCCATCAGGACAGGGGGGAACACCGGGGAGCTGTTTTTT.

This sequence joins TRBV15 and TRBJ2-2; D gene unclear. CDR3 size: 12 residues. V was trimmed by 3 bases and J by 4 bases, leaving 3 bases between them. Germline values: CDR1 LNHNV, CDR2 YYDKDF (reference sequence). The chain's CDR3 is CATSSGTGELFF. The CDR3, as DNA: TGTGCCACCAGCAGCGGCACCGGGGAGCTGTTTTTT.

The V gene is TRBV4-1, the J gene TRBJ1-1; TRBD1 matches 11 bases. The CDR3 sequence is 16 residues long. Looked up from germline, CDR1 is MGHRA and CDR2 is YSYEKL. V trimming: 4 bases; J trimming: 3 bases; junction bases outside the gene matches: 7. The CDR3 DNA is TGCGCCAGCAGCCGAGGACAGGGGGCAAGAGACACTGAAGCTTTCTTT. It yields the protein CASSRGQGARDTEAFF.

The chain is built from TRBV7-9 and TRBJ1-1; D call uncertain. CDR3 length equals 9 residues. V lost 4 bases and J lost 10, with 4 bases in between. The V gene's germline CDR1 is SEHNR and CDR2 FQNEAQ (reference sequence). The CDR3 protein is CASSWAAFF. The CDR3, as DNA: TGTGCCAGCAGCTGGGCAGCTTTCTTT.

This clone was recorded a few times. The chain's CDR3 is CASSLGGGSQPQHF. The CDR3 nucleotides read TGTGCCAGCAGCTTGGGGGGAGGAAGTCAGCCCCAGCATTTT. The rearrangement links TRBV5-4 to TRBJ1-5; D call uncertain. The V end was cut by 0 bases, the J end by 6 bases, with 10 bases between. This CDR3 region has 14 residues. Germline CDR1 and CDR2: SGHNT and YYREEE (reference sequence). The variable domain in full, completed from reference TRBV5-4 and TRBJ1-5, reads ETGVTQSPTHLIKTRGQQVTLRCSSQSGHNTVSWYQQALGQGPQFIFQYYREEENGRGNFPPRFSGLQFPNYSSELNVNALELDDSALYLCASSLGGGSQPQHFGDGTRLSIL.

CDR3 coding DNA: TGCGCCAGCAGCCCGGACGGACACTCCTACGAGCAGTACTTC. It encodes CASSPDGHSYEQYF. J is TRBJ2-7 and V is TRBV5-1; the D gene is possibly TRBD1 (5 bases). The CDR3 covers 14 residues. Germline loops: CDR1 SGHRS, CDR2 YFSETQ. V lost 4 bases to trimming and J lost 0 bases, with 11 bases between them.

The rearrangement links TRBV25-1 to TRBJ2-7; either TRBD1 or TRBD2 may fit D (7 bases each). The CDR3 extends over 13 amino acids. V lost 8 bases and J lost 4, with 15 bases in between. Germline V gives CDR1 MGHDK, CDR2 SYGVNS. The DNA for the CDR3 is TGTGCCAGCTGTGGGAGGGGGCAGTACGAGCAGTACTTC. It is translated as CASCGRGQYEQYF.